The T cell receptor beta chain described here comes from a study of early T cells in non-severe SARS-CoV-2 infection. Turning to the study itself: RNA in bulk from unsorted whole blood was sequenced, and chains were unpaired.

The CDR3 runs to 17 residues. With V trimmed by 0 bases and J by 0 bases, 4 bases remained unmatched. CDR1 and CDR2 (germline): ENHRY, SYGVKD. General study results and limits: VDJdb matching, biased toward anti-spike CD8 responses, missed private and CD4 specificities.

This clonotype was seen many times. As yet, its antigen is unknown. The TCR library protocol attached unique molecular identifiers to the individual cDNA molecules. Using its own MiXCR run on the 5' RACE reads, TCRdb lists one record per CDR3 protein. The profile covers about 77,000 distinct CDR3 sequences, with about 5% appearing a single time and less than 9.5% taken by the ten largest. The chain joins TRBV10-3 to TRBJ2-1; 8 positions match TRBD2. This clonotype was sampled from an adult who was a healthcare worker with PCR-confirmed SARS-CoV-2 infection or an uninfected control (not recorded which). The specimen was whole blood, collected at baseline. Here the CDR3 reads CAISESMAGGSYNEQFF. The CDR3 nucleotides read TGTGCCATCAGTGAGTCAATGGCGGGAGGCTCCTACAATGAGCAGTTCTTC.